These 4 T cell receptor beta chains came from one sample sequenced in a study of CD8 T cells in Susac syndrome. The authors reverse transcribed roughly 0.5 to 1 ug RNA with random hexamers. TCRdb fed the immunoSEQ multiplex PCR reads into MiXCR, producing one record per CDR3 protein. Seen here are tens of thousands of distinct CDR3 sequences, roughly 93% observed once, and the top ten hold about 0.15%. Sequencing used CD4+ T cells from PBMCs. The receptors shown here come from a human donor with Susac syndrome.

This chain connects TRBV28 to TRBJ2-1; TRBD1 agrees at 11 bases. Trimming cost V 2 bases and J 8 bases; bases outside gene matches: 5. CDR1 and CDR2 (germline): MDHEN, SYDVKM. The CDR3 loop spans 15 amino acids. CDR3 bases: TGTGCCAGCAGTTTACAAGGGACAGGGGGACATGAGCAGTTCTTC. Translated, it gives CASSLQGTGGHEQFF.

A single count supports this clonotype. The chain uses TRBV28 and TRBJ2-1, with D unclear. CDR1 is MDHEN and CDR2 is SYDVKM in the germline V gene. This CDR3 has 15 residues. V lost 6 bases, J lost 5 bases, and 17 bases lay in between. The CDR3 region is CASSRELLLNNEQFF. CDR3 sequence (DNA): TGTGCCAGCAGCCGAGAACTGCTCCTAAACAATGAGCAGTTCTTC.

The rearrangement uses TRBV7-8 and TRBJ2-7, with TRBD1 matching over 7 bases. This CDR3 has 15 amino acids. Germline V lookup: CDR1 SGHVS, CDR2 FQNEAQ. The ends lost 2 bases at V and 5 bases at J; junction bases unmatched: 9. The CDR3 DNA reads as TGTGCCAGCAGCTTAATGACAGGGTGGGGTCACGAGCAGTACTTC. Translation gives CASSLMTGWGHEQYF.

The chain uses TRBV28 and TRBJ1-1; TRBD1 is a possible D gene (6 bases). From germline, CDR1 is MDHEN and CDR2 SYDVKM. Deletions cut 7 bases from V and 1 base from J, with 13 bases between. This CDR3 has 14 residues. Here the CDR3 DNA reads TGTGCCAGCAACCAAGACAGGCCGAACACTGAAGCTTTCTTT. As protein: CASNQDRPNTEAFF.